The 14 T cell receptor beta chains below were found in one sample sequenced in a study of regulatory T cells in long-lasting Graves disease. Arm-PCR of CDR3 regions and iRepertoire HTBI primers were the basis on which TCR beta libraries were built. TCRdb reanalysed the multiplex PCR reads using MiXCR and keeps one entry per CDR3 protein. The table lists about 610,000 distinct CDR3 sequences, 15% to 20% of them singletons. Time point defined: newly diagnosed GD, antithyroid drugs for less than 3 months. PBMC-extracted RNA yielded the TCR library. The sample was also linked to a second study, of T cells in Graves' hyperthyroidism and ophthalmopathy.

The sample consisted of peripheral blood mononuclear cells (PBMCs), taken at new diagnosis, from a patient treated with antithyroid drugs. These receptors all stem from a man aged 18 to 29 with Graves disease.

The table lists this clonotype with a few counts. This chain links TRBV25-1 with TRBJ1-6; the D gene is possibly TRBD1 (5 bases). The CDR3 covers 15 residues. Germline V gene data show CDR1 as MGHDK and CDR2 as SYGVNS. V was clipped by 2 bases and J by 7 bases, with 12 bases between them. CDR3 sequence reads: CASSEGQVLNSPLHF. In DNA form, the CDR3 reads TGTGCCAGCAGTGAAGGACAAGTCCTAAATTCACCCCTCCACTTT.

At least ten counts were recorded for this clonotype. J is TRBJ2-7 and V is TRBV9; no clear D gene. Trimming left V 0 bases short and J 0 bases short, with 7 bases between. Germline V CDR1 and CDR2: SGDLS, YYNGEE. The CDR3 loop spans 14 amino acids. The CDR3 bases are TGTGCCAGCAGCGTAGATTTCGGCTCCTACGAGCAGTACTTC. It translates to CASSVDFGSYEQYF.

In this sample, this clonotype turned up a few times. V is TRBV30 and J is TRBJ1-1; a possible D gene is TRBD1 (5 bases). V was cut by 6 bases and J by 7 bases, with 9 bases left in between. CDR1 GTSNPN and CDR2 SVGIG come from the germline V gene (reference sequence). CDR3 length equals 10 residues. Written as DNA, the CDR3 is TGTGCCTGCTCGGGGGTTGAAGCTTTCTTT. As protein: CACSGVEAFF.

The chain combines TRBV7-3 with TRBJ2-5, with 14 bases that match TRBD2. V was pared by 5 bases and J by 5 bases, with 7 bases of the junction left unmatched. Germline CDR1 reads SGHTA; CDR2 reads FQGTGA. This CDR3 is built from 16 residues. The CDR3 coding sequence is TGTGCCAGCAGCCGGGGACTAGCGGGAGATTCTGAGACCCAGTACTTC. Its protein product is CASSRGLAGDSETQYF.

This clonotype showed up just once. The J gene is TRBJ1-2, the V gene TRBV27; 7 bases are shared with TRBD1. The V segment lost 6 bases and the J segment 10 bases; nucleotides outside the gene matches: 14. This CDR3 is 14 amino acids long. From germline, CDR1 is MNHEY and CDR2 SMNVEV (reference sequence). In nucleotides, the CDR3 is TGTGCCAGCAGCGACTCGTACAGGGGACATGACTACACCTTC. It translates to CASSDSYRGHDYTF.

This clonotype was seen at least ten times. The chain is built from TRBV30 and TRBJ1-1, with TRBD1 matching 7 bases. This CDR3 is built from 12 residues. The V segment lost 4 bases and the J segment 10 bases; nucleotides outside the gene matches: 9. The V gene's germline CDR1 is GTSNPN and CDR2 SVGIG (reference sequence). DNA for the CDR3: TGTGCCTGGACCGACTGGACAGGAGGAGCTTTCTTT. Protein: CAWTDWTGGAFF. The full variable domain, in which reference TRBV30 and TRBJ1-1 provide the parts outside the CDR3, is SQTIHQWPATLVQPVGSPLSLECTVEGTSNPNLYWYRQAAGRGLQLLFYSVGIGQISSEVPQNLSASRPQDRQFILSSKKLLLSDSGFYLCAWTDWTGGAFFGQGTRLTVV.

Many counts were recorded for this clonotype. The CDR3: CACNRLAGVYEQYF. The CDR3 coding sequence is TGTGCCTGCAATCGACTAGCGGGAGTCTACGAGCAGTACTTC. The V gene is TRBV30, the J gene TRBJ2-7, with 12 bases matching TRBD2. V trimming: 6 bases; J trimming: 3 bases; junction bases outside the gene matches: 6. The germline CDR1 and CDR2 sequences are GTSNPN and SVGIG (reference sequence). This CDR3 region has 14 residues.

At least ten counts were recorded for this clonotype. The chain employs TRBV10-3 and TRBJ2-2, with D tentatively TRBD1 (5 bases). CDR1 and CDR2 from the germline V gene are ENHRY and SYGVKD. The CDR3 is made up of 16 amino acids. V dropped 3 bases and J dropped 4 bases, with 15 bases sitting between them. CDR3 loop: CAISDFRRTITGELFF. DNA for the CDR3: TGTGCCATCAGTGACTTTCGCAGGACAATCACCGGGGAGCTGTTTTTT.

The chain links TRBV7-9 to TRBJ1-2, with 9 bases matching TRBD1. CDR1 SEHNR and CDR2 FQNEAQ come from the germline V gene (reference sequence). The V gene end was trimmed by 1 base and the J gene end by 7 bases; junction bases not matched to a gene: 4. This CDR3 has 14 residues. As DNA, the CDR3 is TGTGCCAGCAGCTTAGGGGGGACAGGGTCTGGCTACACCTTC. Its protein product is CASSLGGTGSGYTF.

The chain links TRBV6-2 or TRBV6-3 to TRBJ2-7, with 11 bases fitting TRBD2. Germline CDR1 MNHEY, CDR2 SVGEGT. The V and J ends lost 4 bases and 4 bases, in that order; junction bases with no gene match: 3. The CDR3 has 14 amino acids. This CDR3 is CASSFLAGGYEQYF. CDR3 DNA sequence: TGTGCCAGCAGTTTTTTAGCGGGAGGGTACGAGCAGTACTTC.

The table lists this clonotype with many counts. The chain combines TRBV9 with TRBJ2-5; D may be TRBD2 (6 bases). This CDR3 has 14 residues. V was trimmed by 0 bases and J by 3 bases, leaving 9 bases between them. Germline CDR1 and CDR2: SGDLS and YYNGEE. CDR3: CASSVGWGEETQYF. The CDR3 DNA reads as TGTGCCAGCAGCGTAGGCTGGGGGGAAGAGACCCAGTACTTC.

This clonotype was recorded many times. V usage is TRBV3-1 and J usage is TRBJ2-3, with 8 bases lining up with TRBD2. With V trimmed by 5 bases and J by 0 bases, 7 bases remained unmatched. This CDR3 spans 16 amino acids. CDR1 is LGHDT and CDR2 is YNNKEL in the germline V gene (reference sequence). The CDR3 region is CASSIRTSRSTDTQYF. CDR3 bases: TGTGCCAGCAGCATACGGACTAGCAGAAGCACAGATACGCAGTATTTT.

This clonotype has ten or more counts. The V gene is TRBV20-1, the J gene TRBJ2-7; TRBD2 matches 9 bases. V lost 5 bases to trimming and J lost 3 bases; unmatched junction nucleotides: 8. Germline CDR1 is DFQATT and CDR2 is SNEGSKA (reference sequence). The CDR3 loop spans 14 amino acids. CDR3 sequence: CSAVGTSSNYEQYF. DNA for the CDR3: TGCAGTGCTGTCGGGACTAGCAGTAACTACGAGCAGTACTTC.

CDR3 residues: CASSLQGRNYGYTF. For the CDR3, the DNA is TGTGCCAGCAGCTTACAGGGAAGAAACTATGGCTACACCTTC. The chain uses TRBV7-2 and TRBJ1-2, with D possibly TRBD1 on 5 matching bases. The V end lost 2 bases, the J end lost 2 bases, and 9 bases lay between the germline ends. The CDR3 consists of 14 residues. Germline CDR1 reads SGHTA; CDR2 reads FQGNSA.